The next 28 T cell receptor beta chains were all read from a single sample in a study of blood T cell repertoires in COVID-19 (dated by TCRdb to about 2020). Libraries were prepared through the immunoSEQ multiplex PCR assay. This is the immuneACCESS table as TCRdb keeps it, with only in-frame sequences that have V and J called. A part of the clones is gone; compared with another copy, unresolved V genes explain less than half, and the rest is unexplained. Counted in this sample were some 150,000 clones; over 75% of them appeared once. The ten largest clones take up approximately 1.3% of the sample. Source material: peripheral blood. These receptors were obtained from a man aged 60 to 75 who had recovered from COVID-19.

The rearrangement joins TRBV5-4 to TRBJ2-3; D is uncertain. This CDR3 comprises 16 residues. Germline V gene data show CDR1 as SGHNT and CDR2 as YYREEE (reference sequence). V lost 4 bases to trimming and J lost 0 bases, with 15 bases between them. CDR3 residues: CASSPSLGSSTDTQYF. The CDR3 nucleotides read TGTGCCAGCAGCCCGAGCTTGGGCAGTAGCACAGATACGCAGTATTTT.

V gene TRBV7-9 combines with J gene TRBJ2-1; tentative D call: TRBD2 (5 bases). V was trimmed by 4 bases and J by 2 bases, leaving 15 bases between them. CDR3 length: 16 residues. The germline V gene encodes CDR1 SEHNR and CDR2 FQNEAQ (reference sequence). CDR3 in DNA: TGTGCCAGCAGCTCGCCACTCGGACTTACCTACAATGAGCAGTTCTTC. Translated: CASSSPLGLTYNEQFF.

The rearrangement links TRBV6-5 to TRBJ1-2; a possible D gene is TRBD1 (5 bases). The germline V gene encodes CDR1 MNHEY and CDR2 SVGAGI. The CDR3 consists of 12 residues. The germline V and J ends were trimmed by 8 bases and 7 bases, with 14 bases remaining between them. As DNA, the CDR3 is TGTGCCAGCTGGGTCAGGGCAGCTGGCTACACCTTC. Translated, it gives CASWVRAAGYTF.

J is TRBJ1-5 and V is TRBV23-1, with 10 bases matching TRBD1. TRBV23-1 falls under the ORF class, with uncertain function. The CDR3 runs to 16 residues. V gave up 2 bases and J gave up 5 bases; unmatched junction bases: 6. CDR3 in DNA: TGCGCCAGCAGTCAAAAGGACAGGGGGTCGTATCAGCCCCAGCATTTT. As protein: CASSQKDRGSYQPQHF.

This rearrangement joins TRBV6-1 to TRBJ1-6; 9 positions agree with TRBD1. This CDR3 region has 14 residues. The V and J ends lost 3 bases and 10 bases, in that order; junction bases with no gene match: 4. Germline V gene lookup returns CDR1 MNHNS and CDR2 SASEGT. CDR3 region: CASSDRTGESPLHF. CDR3 sequence (DNA): TGTGCCAGCAGTGACCGGACAGGGGAATCACCCCTCCACTTT.

The CDR3 DNA sequence: TGTGCCAGTAGTGACCGGACAGGGCGATCAGAAAAACTGTTTTTT. Amino acid sequence: CASSDRTGRSEKLFF. V usage is TRBV19 and J usage is TRBJ1-4, with 8 bases aligning to TRBD1. CDR3 length equals 15 residues. CDR1 is LNHDA and CDR2 is SQIVND in the germline V gene (reference sequence). V lost 5 bases to trimming and J lost 8 bases; unmatched junction nucleotides: 10.

The chain has TRBV4-2 and TRBJ2-7, with D possibly TRBD2 on 7 matching bases. The CDR3 length is 14 residues. Trimming stripped 5 bases from V and 2 bases from J, with 13 bases between. CDR1 and CDR2 (germline): LGHNA, YNFKEQ. The CDR3 protein is CASSDRGAAYEQYF. In DNA form, the CDR3 reads TGTGCCAGCAGCGACCGGGGGGCCGCCTACGAGCAGTACTTC.

This chain uses TRBV3-1 (or the pseudogene TRBV3-2) with TRBJ1-2; D remains ambiguous. The length of the CDR3 is 14 residues. V lost 1 base to trimming and J lost 2 bases, with 8 bases between them. Germline V gene data show CDR1 as LGHDT and CDR2 as YNNKEL (reference sequence). The CDR3, as DNA: TGTGCCAGCAGCCAAGTAACACCCAACTATGGCTACACCTTC. Residues: CASSQVTPNYGYTF.

In its sample, this clone was seen once. This sequence joins TRBV19 and TRBJ1-2; 7 bases fit TRBD1. Germline V lookup: CDR1 LNHDA, CDR2 SQIVND (reference sequence). CDR3 length: 13 residues. After removal of 7 bases from V and 5 bases from J, the junction contained 7 bases not matched to a gene. The CDR3 sequence is CASNDREKYGYTF. In DNA form, the CDR3 reads TGTGCCAGTAATGACAGGGAGAAGTATGGCTACACCTTC.

J is TRBJ2-3 and V is TRBV5-1; TRBD1 matches 10 bases. Germline V gives CDR1 SGHRS, CDR2 YFSETQ. This CDR3 spans 16 amino acids. The J segment lost 6 bases and the V segment lost 4 bases, leaving 11 bases of the junction unmatched. The CDR3 sequence: CASSATTGTGADTQYF. The CDR3 bases are TGCGCCAGCAGCGCCACCACCGGGACAGGGGCCGATACGCAGTATTTT.

Regarding this clone: One end of the junction does not line up with germline, which may come from a read error. The V and J genes are TRBV18 and TRBJ2-1, with D perhaps TRBD1 (6 bases). CDR3 length: 12 amino acids. Germline CDR1 reads KGHSH; CDR2 reads LQKENI. Written as DNA, the CDR3 is TGTGCCAGCTCACCGTCCCAGCAGGGGTCTGTCTTC. Its protein product is CASSPSQQGSVF.

The chain joins TRBV6-5 to TRBJ2-2; 9 nucleotides line up with TRBD1. Per the germline V gene, CDR1 is MNHEY and CDR2 is SVGAGI. The V segment lost 6 bases and the J segment 5 bases; nucleotides outside the gene matches: 7. The CDR3 is 15 amino acids. The CDR3 spells CASSLRDRATGELFF. The CDR3 nucleotides are TGTGCCAGCAGCCTCCGGGACAGGGCTACCGGGGAGCTGTTTTTT.

The chain uses TRBV3-1 (or the pseudogene TRBV3-2) and TRBJ1-5; TRBD1 is a possible D gene (5 bases). This CDR3 spans 15 amino acids. Trimming removed 1 base at V and 2 bases at J, with 9 bases between. Germline CDR1 is LGHDT and CDR2 is YNNKEL (reference sequence). CDR3 region: CASSQALTGNQPQHF. CDR3 bases: TGTGCCAGCAGCCAAGCCCTGACAGGCAATCAGCCCCAGCATTTT.

This chain joins TRBV18 and TRBJ1-5, with 8 bases matching TRBD1. This CDR3 region has 16 residues. Germline V CDR1 and CDR2: KGHSH, LQKENI. Trimming cost V 5 bases and J 2 bases; bases outside gene matches: 8. The CDR3 bases are TGTGCCAGCTCATCGACAGGGGATATGGGCAATCAGCCCCAGCATTTT. Amino acid sequence: CASSSTGDMGNQPQHF.

This clone was found a few times. The rearrangement joins TRBV13 to TRBJ1-1, with TRBD1 as a possible D gene (6 bases). V lost 7 bases, J lost 8 bases, and 20 bases lay in between. Germline CDR1 is PRHDT and CDR2 is FYEKMQ (reference sequence). The CDR3 totals 14 residues. The CDR3 loop is CASISWGGGTEAFF. In DNA, the CDR3 is TGTGCCAGCATCTCCTGGGGAGGGGGTACCGAAGCTTTCTTT.

The CDR3 DNA reads TGTGCCAGCAGCTGGGGGACAGGGGTTGATTCACCCCTCCACTTT. Translating it yields CASSWGTGVDSPLHF. The chain has TRBV5-4 and TRBJ1-6; the match to TRBD1 covers 10 bases. This CDR3 spans 15 amino acids. CDR1 and CDR2 (germline): SGHNT, YYREEE (reference sequence). The junction had 5 bases not matched to a gene; V was cut back by 3 bases and J by 8 bases.

The V gene is TRBV5-1, the J gene TRBJ2-1, with 10 bases fitting TRBD2. V shed 3 bases and J 0 bases; nucleotides not matched to a gene: 0. From germline, CDR1 is SGHRS and CDR2 YFSETQ. This CDR3 contains 15 residues. The CDR3 here is CASSSSGGSYNEQFF. In DNA form, the CDR3 reads TGCGCCAGCAGCTCTAGCGGGGGCTCCTACAATGAGCAGTTCTTC. The full variable domain, with the rest looked up from reference TRBV5-1 and TRBJ2-1, is KAGVTQTPRYLIKTRGQQVTLSCSPISGHRSVSWYQQTPGQGLQFLFEYFSETQRNKGNFPGRFSGRQFSNSRSEMNVSTLELGDSALYLCASSSSGGSYNEQFFGPGTRLTVL.

CDR3 sequence reads: CASSLVPGGNTEAFF. CDR3 in DNA: TGCGCCAGCAGCTTGGTTCCAGGGGGGAACACTGAAGCTTTCTTT. The rearrangement uses TRBV5-1 and TRBJ1-1; 7 positions agree with TRBD1. The germline V gene encodes CDR1 SGHRS and CDR2 YFSETQ. The CDR3 contains 15 residues. V gave up 0 bases and J gave up 1 base; unmatched junction bases: 3.

V gene TRBV5-1 combines with J gene TRBJ1-2; TRBD1 aligns across 8 bases. V gave up 0 bases and J gave up 4 bases; unmatched junction bases: 8. The CDR3 has 16 residues. Germline V gene data show CDR1 as SGHRS and CDR2 as YFSETQ. The CDR3 protein is CASSLGGTGASYGYTF. CDR3 coding DNA: TGCGCCAGCAGCTTGGGGGGGACAGGCGCCTCCTATGGCTACACCTTC.

The rearrangement links TRBV11-2 to TRBJ2-5, with TRBD2 matching over 10 bases. V lost 1 base and J lost 4; bases outside the gene matches: 6. The CDR3 covers 16 residues. The germline gives CDR1 SGHAT, CDR2 FQNNGV. The CDR3 protein is CASSLGASGGGETQYF. The CDR3 nucleotides are TGTGCCAGCAGCTTAGGGGCTAGCGGGGGAGGAGAGACCCAGTACTTC. The whole variable domain, filled in from reference TRBV11-2 and TRBJ2-5, reads EAGVAQSPRYKIIEKRQSVAFWCNPISGHATLYWYQQILGQGPKLLIQFQNNGVVDDSQLPKDRFSAERLKGVDSTLKIQPAKLEDSAVYLCASSLGASGGGETQYFGPGTRLLVL.

The CDR3 loop reads CASKEGAWNTEAFF. CDR3 sequence (DNA): TGTGCCAGTAAGGAAGGGGCGTGGAACACTGAAGCTTTCTTT. The chain uses TRBV19 and TRBJ1-1; D might be TRBD1 (5 bases). The CDR3 consists of 14 residues. Deletions cut 7 bases from V and 1 base from J, with 13 bases between. CDR1 and CDR2 from the germline V gene are LNHDA and SQIVND (reference sequence).

As DNA, the CDR3 is TGTGCCAGCAGTTACGGCCGGACAGGGGAGCGCGAGCAGTACTTC. Translation: CASSYGRTGEREQYF. V and J are TRBV6-2 or TRBV6-3 and TRBJ2-7; 9 bases match TRBD1. Germline CDR1 MNHEY, CDR2 SVGEGT. V shed 2 bases and J 6 bases; nucleotides not matched to a gene: 8. The CDR3 runs to 15 residues.

The CDR3 coding sequence is TGTGCCAGCAGCCAAATGCCGGACGAGCAGTACTTC. Translation: CASSQMPDEQYF. The rearrangement joins TRBV11-3 to TRBJ2-7, with D unclear. The CDR3 sequence is 12 residues long. Germline V lookup: CDR1 SGHNT, CDR2 YENEEA. V lost 5 bases and J 5 bases, leaving 10 bases between the germline ends.

The genes are TRBV5-4 and TRBJ1-1, with no clear D. CDR1 and CDR2 from the germline V gene are SGHNT and YYREEE (reference sequence). Trimming took off 0 bases at V and 5 bases at J, with 11 bases between the two ends. The CDR3 consists of 14 residues. DNA of the CDR3: TGTGCCAGCAGCTTGGTTAGAGGTGGGACTGAAGCTTTCTTT. Amino acids: CASSLVRGGTEAFF.

The chain couples TRBV27 to TRBJ2-3, with 10 bases matching TRBD2. The CDR3 spans 15 residues. With V trimmed by 6 bases and J by 0 bases, 3 bases remained unmatched. Germline V gives CDR1 MNHEY, CDR2 SMNVEV (reference sequence). CDR3 sequence reads: CASSPSGGSTDTQYF. CDR3 in DNA: TGTGCCAGCAGCCCTAGCGGGGGTAGCACAGATACGCAGTATTTT.

The rearrangement joins TRBV7-2 to TRBJ2-5, with 7 bases fitting TRBD2. CDR1 and CDR2 from the germline V gene are SGHTA and FQGNSA. V lost 8 bases and J lost 3; bases outside the gene matches: 3. The CDR3 has 12 amino acids. CDR3 sequence: CASGTSEETQYF. The CDR3 DNA is TGTGCCAGCGGAACTAGCGAAGAGACCCAGTACTTC.

The chain combines TRBV19 with TRBJ1-2; D ambiguous. This CDR3 has 15 residues. Trimming left V 5 bases short and J 8 bases short, with 21 bases between. Looked up from germline, CDR1 is LNHDA and CDR2 is SQIVND (reference sequence). CDR3: CASSVREPLMGGYTF. The CDR3 DNA sequence: TGTGCCAGTAGTGTCCGGGAGCCACTAATGGGAGGCTACACCTTC.

This clone has more than one count but fewer than ten. Other DNA sequences in this specimen translate into the identical CDR3. The chain uses TRBV30 and TRBJ1-1; D remains unclear. The V end was cut by 0 bases, the J end by 0 bases, with 11 bases between. CDR1 is GTSNPN, CDR2 SVGIG, per germline (reference sequence). The CDR3 spans 15 residues. This CDR3 is CAWSVRGGVNTEAFF. CDR3 nucleotide sequence: TGTGCCTGGAGTGTACGGGGTGGGGTGAACACTGAAGCTTTCTTT.